The clone carrying this T cell receptor beta chain showed up just once. V lost 3 bases, J lost 0 bases, and 8 bases lay in between. From germline, CDR1 is KGHDR and CDR2 SFDVKD. CDR3 size: 14 residues. In the authors' methods: Estimation of nucleated cell counts was performed using reference gene primer amplification. Only in-frame clones appear in the TCRdb table, and some are missing; sequencing was by immunoSEQ multiplex PCR. Clonal size and the V and J genes are those of that table, whereas D and trimming came from the DNA. The sample carries about 190,000 clones, over 75% recorded once. This specimen belongs to a study of blood T cell repertoires in COVID-19. Study overall: The cDNA or gDNA used as material had been derived from T cells, B-cell-depleted T cells, or PBMCs.

The rearrangement joins TRBV24-1 to TRBJ2-7; no clear D gene. The source material was peripheral blood. This receptor was obtained from a man aged 45-65 years who had recovered from COVID-19. The CDR3 DNA is TGTGCCACCAGTGATCAGTCTAGCTCCTACGAGCAGTACTTC. Protein sequence: CATSDQSSSYEQYF.